The 3 T cell receptor beta chains given below trace back to one sample, sequenced in a study of shared clonotypes between healthy human individuals. The data were produced by immunoSEQ multiplex PCR, yet TCRdb's version contains in-frame clones alone and is incomplete. The sample gives about 2 million clones, about 95% of which show up once; roughly 1.2% is in the top ten. CD8 cells classed as naive were CD45RO-negative and positively selected for CCR7, excluding terminally differentiated effector memory CD45RA+ cells. The sequenced material came from naive CD8+ T cells sorted from blood. The source is a man between 18 and 35 years old in good health.

In this sample, this clone turned up once. This chain joins TRBV11-2 and TRBJ2-7; 10 positions agree with TRBD2. The germline gives CDR1 SGHAT, CDR2 FQNNGV. The CDR3 consists of 15 residues. With 5 bases clipped from V and 1 base from J, the junction kept 5 bases outside the gene matches. The CDR3 region is CASSTGTSESYEQYF. CDR3 nucleotides: TGTGCCAGCAGCACAGGGACTAGCGAGTCCTACGAGCAGTACTTC.

The chain uses TRBV7-9 and TRBJ1-1; D unclear. Germline CDR1 reads SEHNR; CDR2 reads FQNEAQ (reference sequence). Trimming pared 3 bases from V and 7 bases from J, leaving 12 bases between. This CDR3 contains 13 residues. This CDR3 reads CASSFNFVREAFF. In DNA, the CDR3 is TGTGCCAGCAGCTTTAACTTCGTTCGTGAAGCTTTCTTT. Full variable domain (remainder filled in from reference TRBV7-9 and TRBJ1-1): DTGVSQNPRHKITKRGQNVTFRCDPISEHNRLYWYRQTLGQGPEFLTYFQNEAQLEKSRLLSDRFSAERPKGSFSTLEIQRTEQGDSAMYLCASSFNFVREAFFGQGTRLTVV.

The V gene is TRBV2, the J gene TRBJ1-5, with TRBD1 as a possible D gene (5 bases). The length of the CDR3 is 16 residues. Germline V lookup: CDR1 SNHLY, CDR2 FYNNEI. V shed 1 base and J shed 2 bases, with 12 bases lying between them. The CDR3 sequence: CASSEGWIGGNQPQHF. In DNA, the CDR3 is TGTGCCAGCAGTGAAGGGTGGATAGGGGGCAATCAGCCCCAGCATTTT.